This T cell receptor (beta chain) comes out of a study of identical twins. General observations from the study: Twin-shared out-of-frame alpha sequences showed excess low generation probability. Out-of-frame beta chain sequences displayed weaker excess sharing between twins.

TCRdb re-called the 5' RACE reads through MiXCR, storing one row per CDR3 protein. The table includes some 570,000 distinct CDR3 sequences, approximately 20% detected once. Germline CDR1 is SQVTM and CDR2 is ANQGSEA. With 3 bases removed from V and 3 bases from J, the gap between germline ends came to 12 bases. The CDR3 extends over 15 amino acids. To note about this clonotype: Antigen: not known.

The data were also submitted as part of a second study, on yellow fever vaccine responses in identical twins. That source notes: In identical twins, vaccine T cell responses appeared partly shared and partly individual.

The V gene is TRBV29-1, the J gene TRBJ2-6; D is undetermined. The clonotype was recovered from a woman younger than 30 in good health. Specimen: CD4+ T cells sorted from blood. CDR3 in DNA: TGCAGCGTTGACCGTTTGGGGTTTGGGGCCAACGTCCTGACTTTC. Its protein product is CSVDRLGFGANVLTF.